What follows describes a single T cell receptor beta chain. Its antigen target is currently unknown. No quality values exist for individual bases; no much larger clone is one base distant. Collaborating institutions collected whole blood in K2EDTA tubes following their own protocols. For TCRbeta analysis, collaborators shipped samples in one of three forms: frozen whole blood, isolated PBMCs, or DNA extracted from either of those sample types. This sample was taken from a study of blood T cell repertoires in COVID-19 (dated by TCRdb to about 2020). At the level of the whole study: Samples covering the acute and convalescent phases of COVID-19 were provided by collaborators in the United States, Italy and Spain. The material from the prospective study consisted of cDNA or gDNA derived from T cells, B-cell-depleted T cells, or PBMCs. Subjects who had been exposed to COVID-19, were actively infected with it, or had recovered from it provided the deeply sampled blood TCRbeta repertoires that made up the dataset. The repertoires were made available in a free public database intended to serve as a resource for research on the immune response to SARS-CoV-2. The samples were drawn from the first 160 participants of the ongoing ImmuneRACE study and from some 1,300 subjects provided by 6 global collaborators. Nearly every sample came with metadata listing a de-identified subject ID, COVID-19 status, age in years and sex. Where available, HLA class I and class II types were obtained from metadata supplied by the sample provider rather than from assay-based typing.

General findings and caveats noted by the study authors: The amount of clinical and demographic metadata varied by source and participant and was provided uncurated.

The CDR3 measures 14 amino acids from cysteine to phenylalanine. Only CDR3 DNA remains: 42 bases, in frame from the first base. From the germline V gene, CDR1 is KGHDR and CDR2 is SFDVKD. V is pruned by 4 bases and J by 9 bases, leaving 3 bases of the junction without a gene match. TCRbeta CDR3 regions were amplified from genomic DNA using the immunoSEQ Assay, a bias-controlled multiplex PCR. For the original study's pipeline: Nucleated cell counts per sample were estimated from amplification of reference gene primers within the assay. To quantify the absolute abundance of each unique TCRbeta CDR3 rearrangement, sequence reads were collapsed and filtered. Productive Simpson clonality was computed per sample as the square root of Simpson's diversity index over productive rearrangements. TCRdb limited this immuneACCESS table to in-frame rearrangements with V and J called. A share of clones is missing; checked studies link under half to unresolved V genes, and the rest is unexplained. The V and J calls and the clone size are those of that table, but D and trimming were determined from the DNA. The sample yields 200,000 to 250,000 clones; 85% to 90% were counted once. The top ten constitute about 6% of the sample.

This clonotype originated in a man older than 75 with acute or convalescent COVID-19. Recombination joined TRBV24-1 with TRBJ2-1, and 12 junctional nucleotides match TRBD2. The sequenced sample was peripheral blood. The CDR3 here reads CATSEPSGRAEQFF. The DNA is TGTGCCACCAGTGAGCCTAGCGGGAGGGCTGAGCAGTTCTTC.